This TCR beta chain was found in a study of cytomegalovirus exposure and HLA in healthy donors. Researchers ran the PCR with 60 Vbeta and 13 Jbeta primers. TCRdb keeps only in-frame clones here, not all; method: immunoSEQ multiplex PCR. The profile shows 100,000 to 120,000 clones, approximately 83% of them singletons. Sequencing was performed on PBMCs. This clonotype was obtained from a man aged 40-49 years in good health and CMV-seronegative.

The CDR3 spells CASRERGGGVEQFF. CDR3 bases: TGTGCCAGCAGAGAGCGGGGGGGCGGAGTTGAGCAGTTCTTC. This sequence joins TRBV2 and TRBJ2-1; the match to TRBD2 covers 10 bases. V shed 6 bases and J 9 bases; nucleotides not matched to a gene: 8. The CDR3 has 14 residues. CDR1 is SNHLY and CDR2 is FYNNEI in the germline V gene.